This T cell receptor (beta chain) was identified during a study of blood T cell repertoires in COVID-19. Germline V CDR1 and CDR2: LNHNV, YYDKDF (reference sequence). Trimming removed 7 bases from V and 8 bases from J, with 9 bases in between. CDR3 size: 12 residues. The table came from immunoSEQ multiplex PCR; TCRdb's copy has only in-frame clones and leaves some out. The repertoire holds roughly 32,000 clones, approximately 80% seen once, with approximately 16% in the top ten. The sequence was obtained from a human donor in a cohort sampled during active COVID-19. The chain is built from TRBV15 and TRBJ1-6; D is ambiguous. The material sequenced was peripheral blood. CDR3 residues: CATIAEHSPLHF. CDR3 nucleotides: TGTGCCACCATTGCGGAGCATTCACCCCTCCACTTT.